One and the same sample provided the 16 T cell receptor beta chains below, sequenced in a study of blood T cell repertoires in COVID-19. The table came from immunoSEQ multiplex PCR; TCRdb's copy has only in-frame clones and leaves some out. There are about 250,000 clones in the sample; 80% to 90% occur only once, and under 10% lies in the top ten. Sample: PBMCs or T cells enriched from blood (not recorded which). All receptors derive from a middle-aged man who had recovered from COVID-19.

The rearrangement joins TRBV5-1 to TRBJ1-4; a weak D match, TRBD1 (6 bases). CDR3 size: 14 residues. Trimming pared 3 bases from V and 5 bases from J, leaving 11 bases between. Germline V CDR1 and CDR2: SGHRS, YFSETQ. The CDR3 nucleotides read TGCGCCAGCAGCTCCGACAGGTTCAATGAAAAACTGTTTTTT. This translates into CASSSDRFNEKLFF.

This chain joins TRBV6-4 and TRBJ1-5; D is perhaps TRBD1 (6 bases). V was trimmed by 5 bases and J by 2 bases, leaving 13 bases between them. The CDR3 runs to 15 residues. The V gene's germline CDR1 is MRHNA and CDR2 SNTAGT. CDR3 in DNA: TGTGCCAGCAGTCCTACAGGGAGTCGCAATCAGCCCCAGCATTTT. Translation: CASSPTGSRNQPQHF.

On this clone itself: This specimen includes other DNA sequences encoding the same CDR3. The V gene is TRBV11-3, the J gene TRBJ1-5, with D uncertain. CDR1 and CDR2 from the germline V gene are SGHNT and YENEEA. The CDR3 is 13 residues long. V lost 1 base to trimming and J lost 5 bases, with 6 bases between them. CDR3 bases: TGTGCCAGCAGCTTAGGGGCCGATCAGCCCCAGCATTTT. Its translation is CASSLGADQPQHF.

The chain is built from TRBV7-6 and TRBJ1-1; TRBD1 agrees at 8 bases. The CDR3 sequence is 15 residues long. The V segment lost 4 bases and the J segment 5 bases; nucleotides outside the gene matches: 9. Germline CDR1 is SGHVS and CDR2 is FNYEAQ. The DNA of the CDR3 is TGTGCCAGCAGCTACTCAGGGGGCGCGGGAACTGAAGCTTTCTTT. It yields the protein CASSYSGGAGTEAFF.

This chain connects TRBV6-6 to TRBJ1-2; no definite D call. The CDR3 runs 11 residues. Germline lookup yields CDR1 MNHNY and CDR2 SVGAGI (reference sequence). Trimming removed 6 bases from V and 5 bases from J, with 7 bases in between. Written as DNA, the CDR3 is TGTGCCAGCAGGGCAGCGTATGGCTACACCTTC. It is translated as CASRAAYGYTF.

This chain links TRBV5-1 with TRBJ1-3, with D perhaps matching TRBD1 (6 bases). V gave up 0 bases and J gave up 0 bases, with 13 bases separating them. Germline-derived CDR1 and CDR2 are SGHRS and YFSETQ. The CDR3 consists of 17 residues. The CDR3 region has the DNA TGCGCCAGCAGCTTGGAGGGGGACCACTACTCTGGAAACACCATATATTTT. This encodes CASSLEGDHYSGNTIYF.

CDR3 nucleotide sequence: TGTGCCAGCAGTACCCGACAGGCAGATACGCAGTATTTT. Translation gives CASSTRQADTQYF. The chain couples TRBV6-5 to TRBJ2-3; a possible D gene is TRBD1 (6 bases). Looked up from germline, CDR1 is MNHEY and CDR2 is SVGAGI. The V end lost 5 bases, the J end lost 4 bases, and 10 bases lay between the germline ends. CDR3 length: 13 residues.

Here the CDR3 DNA reads TGTGCCAGCAGGGCGGGAGGGCGTCAAGAGACCCAGTACTTC. Protein sequence: CASRAGGRQETQYF. The rearrangement joins TRBV2 to TRBJ2-5; 9 positions agree with TRBD2. The germline V gene encodes CDR1 SNHLY and CDR2 FYNNEI. CDR3 length: 14 residues. After removal of 6 bases from V and 2 bases from J, the junction contained 4 bases not matched to a gene. The whole variable domain, remainder taken from reference TRBV2 and TRBJ2-5, is EPEVTQTPSHQVTQMGQEVILRCVPISNHLYFYWYRQILGQKVEFLVSFYNNEISEKSEIFDDQFSVERPDGSNFTLKIRSTKLEDSAMYFCASRAGGRQETQYFGPGTRLLVL.

The chain links TRBV7-2 to TRBJ1-3; D not certain. Per germline, CDR1 SGHTA and CDR2 FQGNSA. This CDR3 contains 15 residues. With 1 base removed from V and 0 bases from J, the gap between germline ends came to 7 bases. The CDR3 sequence is CASSLDRSSGNTIYF. The CDR3 DNA is TGTGCCAGCAGCTTAGACAGAAGCTCTGGAAACACCATATATTTT.

The chain uses TRBV7-8 and TRBJ1-2; D unclear. V was pared by 1 base and J by 3 bases, with 6 bases between. CDR3 length: 13 amino acids. From germline, CDR1 is SGHVS and CDR2 FQNEAQ. The CDR3, as DNA: TGTGCCAGCAGCTTAGAAGAGGACTATGGCTACACCTTC. Protein: CASSLEEDYGYTF.

This chain links TRBV5-4 with TRBJ2-1, with TRBD2 matching over 13 bases. This CDR3 region has 15 residues. Losses at the gene ends were 4 bases for V and 9 bases for J; bases not matched to a gene: 7. Germline V lookup: CDR1 SGHNT, CDR2 YYREEE (reference sequence). CDR3 in DNA: TGTGCCAGCAGCAGGACGGGACTAGCGGGATTTGAGCAGTTCTTC. Translated, it gives CASSRTGLAGFEQFF. The full variable domain, its missing parts supplied by reference TRBV5-4 and TRBJ2-1, is ETGVTQSPTHLIKTRGQQVTLRCSSQSGHNTVSWYQQALGQGPQFIFQYYREEENGRGNFPPRFSGLQFPNYSSELNVNALELDDSALYLCASSRTGLAGFEQFFGPGTRLTVL.

V gene TRBV7-2 combines with J gene TRBJ1-2; D not certain. Trimming cost V 5 bases and J 0 bases, with 13 bases left between them. The CDR3 is 15 amino acids. Germline CDR1 is SGHTA and CDR2 is FQGNSA. The CDR3 is CASSPYVVPNYGYTF. The DNA of the CDR3 is TGTGCCAGCAGCCCCTATGTGGTGCCTAACTATGGCTACACCTTC.

The rearrangement links TRBV28 to TRBJ2-3, with TRBD2 identical over 8 bases. The CDR3 is 15 residues long. With V trimmed by 6 bases and J by 2 bases, 7 bases remained unmatched. In germline, CDR1 is MDHEN, CDR2 SYDVKM. The CDR3 nucleotides read TGTGCCAGCAGACTTGCGGGAGGTGACACAGATACGCAGTATTTT. Amino acid sequence: CASRLAGGDTDTQYF. Combining the CDR3 with reference TRBV28 and TRBJ2-3 gives the whole variable domain DVKVTQSSRYLVKRTGEKVFLECVQDMDHENMFWYRQDPGLGLRLIYFSYDVKMKEKGDIPEGYSVSREKKERFSLILESASTNQTSMYLCASRLAGGDTDTQYFGPGTRLTVL.

The chain combines TRBV19 with TRBJ2-1; D perhaps matches TRBD2 (5 bases). This CDR3 contains 13 residues. Germline assignment: CDR1 LNHDA and CDR2 SQIVND (reference sequence). The germline V and J ends were trimmed by 5 bases and 6 bases, with 11 bases remaining between them. The CDR3: CASSPQRPNEQFF. Here the CDR3 DNA reads TGTGCCAGTAGTCCCCAGCGGCCCAATGAGCAGTTCTTC.

The chain joins TRBV5-1 to TRBJ2-5; 8 bases fit TRBD1. V lost 0 bases to trimming and J lost 4 bases; unmatched junction nucleotides: 8. From germline, CDR1 is SGHRS and CDR2 YFSETQ. This CDR3 contains 16 residues. CDR3 in amino acids: CASSLVGQGGRETQYF. For the CDR3, the DNA is TGCGCCAGCAGCTTGGTCGGACAGGGAGGTCGAGAGACCCAGTACTTC.

The chain couples TRBV4-3 to TRBJ1-3; 7 bases align to TRBD1. CDR1 and CDR2 from the germline V gene are LGHNA and YSLEER. The CDR3 sequence is 14 residues long. V lost 6 bases and J lost 0; bases outside the gene matches: 2. The CDR3 DNA reads as TGCGCCAGCAGGGGGACAGCCTCTGGAAACACCATATATTTT. Translated: CASRGTASGNTIYF.